The entry that follows covers one T cell receptor (beta chain) sequence. No cognate antigen has been identified for it. No qualities accompany the bases; no much larger clone lies one base away. The CDR3 regions of human TCRbeta chains were analyzed by immunosequencing. The paper's data handling went like this. Repertoire TCRs were checked for matches against a reference library of SARS-CoV-2-specific TCRs that had been generated using the MIRA antigen-specificity platform. Breadth was defined as the fraction of unique TCRs that were SARS-CoV-2-associated, and depth was defined as the fraction of total T cells that were SARS-CoV-2-associated. Using the MIRA data, each spike-specific TCR was assigned both to the spike region to which the TCR was reactive and to a CD4 or CD8 class. Log10-transformed breadth and depth values were compared by one-way ANOVA with Sidak's multiple comparisons tests. TCRdb holds this immuneACCESS table with in-frame rearrangements only. Some clones are missing; in checked studies, unresolved V genes explain under half, and the rest has no known cause. V and J calls and clone size are given by that table; D and trimming were obtained from the DNA. The sample contains 150,000 to 190,000 clones, around 86% of them found a single time. The ten largest clones take up 8% to 10% of the sample.

These data originate in a study of T cell responses to AZD1222 COVID-19 vaccine (dated by TCRdb to about 2021). In terms of the full investigation: A total of just over 230 trial participants underwent TCR sequencing, of whom about 210 received two doses of AZD1222 and about 25 received two doses of the MenACWY control vaccine. Trial participants were enrolled by age into subgroups of 18-55, 56-69 and 70-plus years, and about 150, 27 and 61 TCR-sequenced participants, respectively, were included in these subgroups.

In the paper's terms, the time point label means: about 28 days (+/-7) after the second vaccine dose. AZD1222 recipients whose second dose came at about 4 weeks and those whose second dose came at about 12 weeks were combined into one group, since spike-specific TCR depth and breadth did not differ between the two schedules. Vaccinee samples came from UK trials COV001 and COV002, including a single-blind randomized controlled phase 2/3 trial of AZD1222 (ChAdOx1 nCoV-19) in healthy adults. For TCRbeta chain sequencing, PBMC samples were collected from trial participants at day 0 and at day 28 after the second dose. The research as a whole found: Only a handful of AZD1222 recipients were SARS-CoV-2 seropositive at baseline, limiting conclusions about previously exposed vaccinees. Because no day 14 peak-response samples were available, the repertoires could be characterized only after the peak T cell response. In the small 56-69-year group, the increase in depth fell short of significance, most likely because of low power. After two AZD1222 doses, spike-specific TCR breadth and depth were significantly higher than at day 0 and than in MenACWY recipients. Participants were mostly white British, with more females than males. The authors suggested clonal diversity may have been underestimated. The whole spike protein was spanned by vaccine-associated CD4 TCRs, and dominant responses were seen in regions 160-218 and 743-854. Epitopes outside the regions mutated in the B.1.351 and B.1.1.7 variants were reportedly recognized by nearly half of the unique spike-specific TCRs.

From V the trimming removes 2 bases and from J it removes 2 bases, while the gene matches leave 4 bases of the junction unaccounted for. The CDR3 covers 16 residues, taking in both the cysteine and the phenylalanine. This entry keeps only the CDR3 DNA: 48 bases, framed from base 1. For CDR1 and CDR2, the germline V gene lists MNHEY and SVGEGT. The sample was peripheral blood, taken 28 days after the second AZD1222 dose. In this chain, TRBV6-2 or TRBV6-3 is recombined with TRBJ2-5; 11 central nucleotides agree with TRBD2. This TCR derives from an adult who received the AZD1222 COVID-19 vaccine. CDR3 sequence: CASSYGIAGGQETQYF. The sequenced DNA is TGTGCCAGCAGTTACGGGATAGCGGGAGGGCAAGAGACCCAGTACTTC.